This T cell receptor (beta chain) appears in the sequencing data of a study of Ad26.COV2.S vaccination and SARS-CoV-2 variants. General study findings and limits: Substantial breadth was reportedly displayed by spike-specific CD8+ and CD4+ T cell responses after vaccination.

Measured with immunoSEQ multiplex PCR; TCRdb has only the in-frame clones, and not every one. The table lists over 400,000 clones, over 80% of them singletons. On this clone: Its antigen is still unknown.

Indicated treatment: around 19 received Ad26.COV2.S at low or high dose, single or two shots; 5 received placebo; per-sample allocation not given. At day 63 after the first vaccine or placebo injection, samples were drawn. The individual, an adult aged 18-55 years, was a donor in Boston. The CDR3 loop spans 15 amino acids. The germline gives CDR1 GTSNPN, CDR2 SVGIG (reference sequence). V lost 1 base, J lost 3 bases, and 6 bases stayed unmatched. This rearrangement joins TRBV30 to TRBJ2-3; 8 bases agree with TRBD1. The sequencing here drew on peripheral blood, taken in a trial of Ad26.COV2.S vaccine versus placebo. This sequence was found in a person between 18 and 65 years old who received the Ad26.COV2.S COVID-19 vaccine or a placebo. The CDR3 region is CAWSGGTGSTDTQYF. CDR3 in DNA: TGTGCCTGGAGTGGGGGGACAGGAAGTACAGATACGCAGTATTTT.